Listed below are T cell receptor beta chains from one sample, sequenced in a study of shared clonotypes between healthy human individuals. TCRdb keeps only in-frame clones here, not all; method: immunoSEQ multiplex PCR. This repertoire shows a few hundred thousand clones, around 67% found once; its top ten account for less than 11%. Sequenced input: memory CD4+ T cells sorted from blood. All receptors derive from a man aged 25 to 40 in good health. The CDR3 runs from the conserved cysteine through the conserved F or W. A D gene is named only where the DNA matches it firmly. A clone size is listed for some rows: how often the clone was seen (once, few, many), or a class if it is expanded.

d_call: TRBD1; clone_size: -; v_call: TRBV15; j_call: TRBJ1-4; cdr3_nt: TGTGCCACCAGCAGACAACAGGGGCGCGATGAAAAACTGTTTTTT; cdr3_aa: CATSRQQGRDEKLFF
d_call: TRBD2; clone_size: few; v_call: TRBV15; j_call: TRBJ2-5; cdr3_nt: TGTGCCACCAGCAGCCTAAAAAGCGGGAGAGGAGAGACCCAGTACTTC; cdr3_aa: CATSSLKSGRGETQYF
d_call: -; clone_size: -; v_call: TRBV6-1; j_call: TRBJ2-7; cdr3_nt: TGTGCCAGCAGTGAAGGTTTTGGCAGAACCTACGAGCAGTACTTC; cdr3_aa: CASSEGFGRTYEQYF
d_call: TRBD2; clone_size: -; v_call: TRBV19; j_call: TRBJ2-3; cdr3_nt: TGTGCCAGTAGTACCCCCAGAGCGGGGGACACAGATACGCAGTATTTT; cdr3_aa: CASSTPRAGDTDTQYF
d_call: -; clone_size: -; v_call: TRBV5-1; j_call: TRBJ2-7; cdr3_nt: TGCGCCAGCAGCCCAAGTCAGGCCTACGAGCAGTACTTC; cdr3_aa: CASSPSQAYEQYF
d_call: -; clone_size: -; v_call: TRBV5-4; j_call: TRBJ2-5; cdr3_nt: TGTGCCAGCAGCTGGGGTCCTCAAGAGACCCAGTACTTC; cdr3_aa: CASSWGPQETQYF
d_call: -; clone_size: -; v_call: TRBV11-2; j_call: TRBJ1-1; cdr3_nt: TGTGCCAGCAGCTCCGACCAGGACACTGAAGCTTTCTTT; cdr3_aa: CASSSDQDTEAFF
d_call: TRBD1; clone_size: -; v_call: TRBV27; j_call: TRBJ1-1; cdr3_nt: TGTGCCAGCAGTTCCTTCAGGACAGGGGAGGGGACTGAAGCTTTCTTT; cdr3_aa: CASSSFRTGEGTEAFF
d_call: -; clone_size: few; v_call: TRBV20-1; j_call: TRBJ1-2; cdr3_nt: TGCAGTGCTATACACAGCTATGGCTACACCTTC; cdr3_aa: CSAIHSYGYTF
d_call: TRBD2; clone_size: -; v_call: TRBV19; j_call: TRBJ2-2; cdr3_nt: TGTGCCAGTTCCACTAGCGGGAGTGACACCGGGGAGCTGTTTTTT; cdr3_aa: CASSTSGSDTGELFF
d_call: -; clone_size: -; v_call: TRBV7-9; j_call: TRBJ2-5; cdr3_nt: TGTGCCAGCAACTTAAATAGCGAGACCCAGTACTTC; cdr3_aa: CASNLNSETQYF
d_call: -; clone_size: many; v_call: TRBV19; j_call: TRBJ1-1; cdr3_nt: TGTGCCAGTAGTATTCAGTGGGGGCTGGAAGCTTTCTTT; cdr3_aa: CASSIQWGLEAFF
d_call: TRBD2; clone_size: few; v_call: TRBV6-1; j_call: TRBJ2-3; cdr3_nt: TGTGCCAGCAGTGCCCGACTAGCGGGTAGCACAGATACGCAGTATTTT; cdr3_aa: CASSARLAGSTDTQYF
d_call: TRBD1; clone_size: -; v_call: TRBV7-2; j_call: TRBJ1-5; cdr3_nt: TGTGCCAGCAGCTTATGGACAGGTAATCAGCCCCAGCATTTT; cdr3_aa: CASSLWTGNQPQHF
d_call: -; clone_size: -; v_call: TRBV5-1; j_call: TRBJ2-3; cdr3_nt: TGCGCCAGCAGATTTGGGGGTCGGAGCACAGATACGCAGTATTTT; cdr3_aa: CASRFGGRSTDTQYF
d_call: -; clone_size: -; v_call: TRBV6-6; j_call: TRBJ2-2; cdr3_nt: TGTGCCAGCAGTTACGGCGGGGAGAGCGGGGAGCTGTTTTTT; cdr3_aa: CASSYGGESGELFF
d_call: -; clone_size: -; v_call: TRBV19; j_call: TRBJ1-2; cdr3_nt: TGTGCCAGTAGAGGGCAGCCCTATGGCTACACCTTC; cdr3_aa: CASRGQPYGYTF
d_call: TRBD2; clone_size: -; v_call: TRBV5-6; j_call: TRBJ2-3; cdr3_nt: TGTGCCAGCAGCTTGGCCCCTAGCGGCTACACAGATACGCAGTATTTT; cdr3_aa: CASSLAPSGYTDTQYF
d_call: TRBD1; clone_size: -; v_call: TRBV7-9; j_call: TRBJ2-4; cdr3_nt: TGTGCCAGCAGCTTAGGGGACAGGAAAAACATTCAGTACTTC; cdr3_aa: CASSLGDRKNIQYF
d_call: -; clone_size: -; v_call: TRBV29-1; j_call: TRBJ2-5; cdr3_nt: TGCAGCGCTCCGCATAGCCAAGAGACCCAGTACTTC; cdr3_aa: CSAPHSQETQYF
d_call: TRBD2; clone_size: -; v_call: TRBV9; j_call: TRBJ2-2; cdr3_nt: TGTGCCAGCAGCGTAGCTTTCGCTAGCGGGAGGACCGGGGAGCTGTTTTTT; cdr3_aa: CASSVAFASGRTGELFF
d_call: -; clone_size: -; v_call: TRBV7-9; j_call: TRBJ2-1; cdr3_nt: TGTGCCAGCAGCTTAGCACTAGCCGGTGAGCAGTTCTTC; cdr3_aa: CASSLALAGEQFF
d_call: -; clone_size: -; v_call: TRBV19; j_call: TRBJ1-2; cdr3_nt: TGTGCCAGTAGTATTCGGGATAACTATGGCTACACCTTC; cdr3_aa: CASSIRDNYGYTF
d_call: -; clone_size: -; v_call: TRBV18; j_call: TRBJ2-7; cdr3_nt: TGTGCCAGCTCCACCACCAGTCCCGGCGAGCAGTACTTC; cdr3_aa: CASSTTSPGEQYF
d_call: -; clone_size: few; v_call: TRBV7-2; j_call: TRBJ2-4; cdr3_nt: TGTGCCAGCAGCTTATCTTTTGCCATTCAGTACTTC; cdr3_aa: CASSLSFAIQYF
d_call: -; clone_size: many; v_call: TRBV29-1; j_call: TRBJ1-2; cdr3_nt: TGCAGCGTTGAAGATCAAACGAGCCACGGCCCGGACACCTTC; cdr3_aa: CSVEDQTSHGPDTF
d_call: -; clone_size: -; v_call: TRBV5-1; j_call: TRBJ2-3; cdr3_nt: TGCGCCAGCAGCTCCTACCGGCCAGATACGCAGTATTTT; cdr3_aa: CASSSYRPDTQYF
d_call: TRBD1; clone_size: -; v_call: TRBV6-4; j_call: TRBJ1-4; cdr3_nt: TGTGCCAGCAGGACGGACAGGGGACGGAGAAAACTGTTTTTT; cdr3_aa: CASRTDRGRRKLFF
d_call: -; clone_size: -; v_call: TRBV12-5; j_call: TRBJ2-5; cdr3_nt: TGTGCTAGTGGTGGGGATCGGGCGGAAGAGACCCAGTACTTC; cdr3_aa: CASGGDRAEETQYF
d_call: -; clone_size: -; v_call: TRBV5-1; j_call: TRBJ2-1; cdr3_nt: TGCGCCAGCAGCTTGAGGGGGTCCTGGACGGCAAACAATGAGCAGTTCTTC; cdr3_aa: CASSLRGSWTANNEQFF
d_call: -; clone_size: many; v_call: TRBV7-8; j_call: TRBJ2-3; cdr3_nt: TGTGCCAGCGCGAACGGCCTCCCCCGGACAGATACGCAGTATTTT; cdr3_aa: CASANGLPRTDTQYF
d_call: TRBD1; clone_size: -; v_call: TRBV5-8; j_call: TRBJ2-2; cdr3_nt: TGTGCCAGCAGCTTGGGACAGGGGGAAACCGGGGAGCTGTTTTTT; cdr3_aa: CASSLGQGETGELFF
d_call: -; clone_size: -; v_call: TRBV5-1; j_call: TRBJ2-7; cdr3_nt: TGCGCCAGCAGCTGGGACGGCTACGAGCAGTACTTC; cdr3_aa: CASSWDGYEQYF
d_call: -; clone_size: -; v_call: TRBV4-3; j_call: TRBJ2-2; cdr3_nt: TGCGCCAGCAGCCAATGGGGTAGCCTTAACACCGGGGAGCTGTTTTTT; cdr3_aa: CASSQWGSLNTGELFF
d_call: -; clone_size: -; v_call: TRBV28; j_call: TRBJ1-1; cdr3_nt: TGTGCCAGCAGTTCGCGCGGCACTGAAGCTTTCTTT; cdr3_aa: CASSSRGTEAFF
d_call: TRBD2; clone_size: -; v_call: TRBV5-1; j_call: TRBJ2-2; cdr3_nt: TGCGCCAGCAGCTTGGGGCCGGGACTAGCGGGTACCGGGGAGCTGTTTTTT; cdr3_aa: CASSLGPGLAGTGELFF
d_call: TRBD1; clone_size: -; v_call: TRBV4-3; j_call: TRBJ2-7; cdr3_nt: TGCGCCAGCAGCCAGCGGATGGGACAGACCTACGAGCAGTACTTC; cdr3_aa: CASSQRMGQTYEQYF
d_call: TRBD2; clone_size: -; v_call: TRBV7-8; j_call: TRBJ2-1; cdr3_nt: TGTGCCAGCAGCAGACTGTCTAGCGGAGTGTACAATGAGCAGTTCTTC; cdr3_aa: CASSRLSSGVYNEQFF
d_call: -; clone_size: few; v_call: TRBV28; j_call: TRBJ2-7; cdr3_nt: TGTGCCAGCAGACAGGGCGACTACGAGCAGTACTTC; cdr3_aa: CASRQGDYEQYF
d_call: -; clone_size: -; v_call: TRBV7-7; j_call: TRBJ2-3; cdr3_nt: TGTGCTAGCAGCTTAGTGGACACAGATACGCAGTATTTT; cdr3_aa: CASSLVDTDTQYF
d_call: TRBD2; clone_size: -; v_call: TRBV10-1; j_call: TRBJ2-1; cdr3_nt: TGCGCCAGCAGTGAGAAGCGGGGGCCCCTTTACAATGAGCAGTTCTTC; cdr3_aa: CASSEKRGPLYNEQFF
d_call: -; clone_size: -; v_call: TRBV7-9; j_call: TRBJ1-4; cdr3_nt: TGTGCCAGCAGCGGATGGGGCGCAGCTAATGAAAAACTGTTTTTT; cdr3_aa: CASSGWGAANEKLFF
d_call: -; clone_size: -; v_call: TRBV11-1; j_call: TRBJ2-1; cdr3_nt: TGTGCCAGCAGCTTAGCGTGGTTCAATGAGCAGTTCTTC; cdr3_aa: CASSLAWFNEQFF
d_call: TRBD2; clone_size: few; v_call: TRBV5-1; j_call: TRBJ2-7; cdr3_nt: TGCGCCAGCAGCTTGAGGGCGGGACTAGCGGGGCTCTCCTACGAGCAGTACTTC; cdr3_aa: CASSLRAGLAGLSYEQYF
d_call: -; clone_size: -; v_call: TRBV18; j_call: TRBJ2-1; cdr3_nt: TGTGCCAGCTCACCCCTGGGGGTTGACAATGAGCAGTTCTTC; cdr3_aa: CASSPLGVDNEQFF
d_call: -; clone_size: -; v_call: TRBV11-3; j_call: TRBJ2-2; cdr3_nt: TGTGCCAGCAGTTATAGGACCGGGGAGCTGTTTTTT; cdr3_aa: CASSYRTGELFF
d_call: -; clone_size: -; v_call: TRBV14; j_call: TRBJ2-3; cdr3_nt: TGTGCCAGCAGCCAAGGTCGGGCCCGCACAGATACGCAGTATTTT; cdr3_aa: CASSQGRARTDTQYF
d_call: -; clone_size: -; v_call: TRBV7-2; j_call: TRBJ2-5; cdr3_nt: TGTGCCAGCAGCCCCATCAAGGGCCAAGAGACCCAGTACTTC; cdr3_aa: CASSPIKGQETQYF
d_call: -; clone_size: once; v_call: TRBV5-1; j_call: TRBJ2-1; cdr3_nt: TGCGCCAGCAGCTTGGCTGGGGGTACCTACAATGAGCAGTTCTTC; cdr3_aa: CASSLAGGTYNEQFF
d_call: -; clone_size: -; v_call: TRBV27; j_call: TRBJ2-1; cdr3_nt: TGTGCCAGCAGTTCCCAGGGGCCTTGGCCCTACAATGAGCAGTTCTTC; cdr3_aa: CASSSQGPWPYNEQFF
d_call: TRBD2; clone_size: -; v_call: TRBV5-1; j_call: TRBJ2-1; cdr3_nt: TGCGCCAGCAGCTCGGGACTAGCGGGAGGTCTAACCTCCTTTCGGCCGTACAATGAGCAGTTCTTC; cdr3_aa: CASSSGLAGGLTSFRPYNEQFF
d_call: -; clone_size: -; v_call: TRBV15; j_call: TRBJ2-7; cdr3_nt: TGTGCCACCAGCAGAGTGGGTACAGGACCCCATCGGGAGCAGTACTTC; cdr3_aa: CATSRVGTGPHREQYF
d_call: TRBD1; clone_size: -; v_call: TRBV5-1; j_call: TRBJ1-1; cdr3_nt: TGCGCCAGCAGCTTAACAGGGGGCCACACTGAAGCTTTCTTT; cdr3_aa: CASSLTGGHTEAFF
d_call: TRBD2; clone_size: -; v_call: TRBV11-2; j_call: TRBJ2-1; cdr3_nt: TGTGCCAGCAGCTTAGATCCAGCGGGAGGGAACAATGAGCAGTTCTTC; cdr3_aa: CASSLDPAGGNNEQFF
d_call: TRBD1; clone_size: -; v_call: TRBV5-6; j_call: TRBJ2-7; cdr3_nt: TGTGCCAGCAGCTTGGGCCGGGACAGCTCCTACGAGCAGTACTTC; cdr3_aa: CASSLGRDSSYEQYF
d_call: TRBD2; clone_size: -; v_call: TRBV5-4; j_call: TRBJ2-3; cdr3_nt: TGTGCCAGCAGCATTGGGGGGGTAGGGGCCACAGATACGCAGTATTTT; cdr3_aa: CASSIGGVGATDTQYF